This T cell receptor beta chain was obtained from a study of T cell repertoires in aging, cancer and after chemotherapy (dated by TCRdb to the late 2010s). General notes on the study: Six donor age groups were covered, ranging from 30 or younger up to 70 or older, and each group contained at least three individuals. Healthy donor control TCR repertoires were recorded over several months to years and showed clear clonal overlap across re-sampling. Alongside some 100 healthy donors serving as a reference group, the cohort included roughly 220 cancer patients, of whom about 93 had hematological cancers and some 130 had solid cancers. The study profiled peripheral blood TCR beta repertoires from healthy donors and cancer patients to examine immunoaging and T cell reconstitution after chemotherapy. In total, the full dataset held about 8.8 million TCR reads. General findings and caveats noted by the study authors: Significantly lower blood TCR diversity and higher clonality were observed in untreated patients with hematological or solid cancers than in age-matched healthy donors. In both cancer cohorts, median generation probability rose over the chemotherapy interval, which suggests that the repertoire was reconstituted through rebound thymic output. In healthy donors, the decline in TCR diversity with age was mainly due to loss of richness, whereas in cancer patients loss of evenness also played a role. It was noted by the authors that conclusions about immunological memory after chemotherapy cannot be drawn from the repertoire data.

Instead of sorted cells or RNA, genomic DNA extracted from peripheral blood served as the source for amplifying TCR beta rearrangements. A remark on this clonotype: The antigen it recognizes is unknown. No much larger clone exists at a distance of one base, and base qualities are not known.

Multiplex touch-down PCR with a mixed TRB-A/B primer pool was used to amplify rearranged TRB sequences covering the V, D and J segments. Illumina adapters and sample indices were attached to the amplicons in two consecutive PCR reactions using Phusion HS II polymerase. The amplicons were purified from gel with the NucleoSpin Gel and PCR Clean-up kit and then assessed with Qubit and an Agilent 2100 Bioanalyzer. Sequencing of the libraries was done on an Illumina MiSeq with paired-end, single-indexed 600-cycle runs. The original methods were these. TRB sequences were processed with MiXCR versions 2.12 and 3.0.5. Each unique CDR3 nucleotide sequence was treated as one clone, and only productive sequences with two or more reads were kept. The repertoire metrics were Shannon diversity, evenness, clonality (calculated as one minus evenness), and diversity profiles parameterized by alpha from 0 to 5. Generation probabilities of clones in paired pre- and post-chemotherapy samples were computed with the IGoR algorithm. TCRdb itself trimmed the public reads at Q25 with fastp, ran MiXCR and retained productive beta chains. Each entry merges the rows of one CDR3 protein and shows their most common DNA and genes. Here the V and J calls rest on TCRdb's processing, not on the authors' analysis. The sample has about 9,600 distinct CDR3 sequences on record, 20% to 30% of them singletons. 1.3% of the sample belongs to the ten largest clones.

Inclusive of the bounding cysteine and phenylalanine, the CDR3 is 15 residues long. Of all the DNA, just the CDR3 is kept, 45 bases in frame from base 1. V lost 1 base and J lost 4 bases, and the count of bases not matched to a germline gene is 4. Taken from the germline V gene, the CDR1 and CDR2 loops are ENHRY and SYGVKD. The sample consisted of blood. Recombination connected TRBV10-3 to TRBJ1-5; 7 bases in the middle match TRBD1. The clonotype originates from a human donor in good health. At the DNA level, the sequence is TGTGCCATCAGTGAGTTTTCAGGGGGGAATCAGCCCCAGCATTTT. The encoded protein is CAISEFSGGNQPQHF.